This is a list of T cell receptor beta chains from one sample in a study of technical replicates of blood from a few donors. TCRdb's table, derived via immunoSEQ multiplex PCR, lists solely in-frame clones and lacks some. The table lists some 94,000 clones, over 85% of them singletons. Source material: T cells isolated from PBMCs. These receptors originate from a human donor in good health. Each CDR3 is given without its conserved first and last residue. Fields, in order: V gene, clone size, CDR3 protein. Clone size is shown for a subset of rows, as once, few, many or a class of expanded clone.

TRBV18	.	ASSVPETGREQY
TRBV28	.	ASKKGGYRGETQY
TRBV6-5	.	ASRVTSGRHIEQY
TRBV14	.	ASSLRGGQAYEQY
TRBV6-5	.	ASSYVQEASYEQY
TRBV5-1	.	ASTSQETQY
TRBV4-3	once	ASSLRSWGDPNTEAF
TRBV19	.	ASSISETQY
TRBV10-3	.	AIRRTSGTNTGELF
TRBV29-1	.	SVDRSSGYT
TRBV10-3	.	AISESLAHEQF
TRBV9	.	ASTSGGDTQY
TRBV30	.	AWAPGQGNLNEQF
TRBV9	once	ASSVGTPHEQF
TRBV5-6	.	ASSSLGWRERSEQY
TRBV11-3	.	ASSPLGTSGYTDTQY
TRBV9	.	ASSPGGAPYEQY
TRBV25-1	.	ASRDPGKNEQF
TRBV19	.	ASSIRDYSYEQY